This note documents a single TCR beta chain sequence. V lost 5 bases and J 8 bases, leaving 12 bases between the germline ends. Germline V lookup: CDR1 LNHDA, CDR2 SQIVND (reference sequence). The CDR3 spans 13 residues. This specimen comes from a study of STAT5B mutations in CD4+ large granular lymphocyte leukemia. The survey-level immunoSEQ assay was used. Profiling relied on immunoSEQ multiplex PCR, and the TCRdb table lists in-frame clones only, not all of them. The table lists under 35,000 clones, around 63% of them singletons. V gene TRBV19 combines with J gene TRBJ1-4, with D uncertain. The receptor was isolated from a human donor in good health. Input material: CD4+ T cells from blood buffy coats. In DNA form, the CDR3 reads TGTGCCAGTAGTTATAGGGTACCCGAAAAACTGTTTTTT. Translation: CASSYRVPEKLFF.